The rows below give T cell receptor beta chains drawn from one sample of a study of T cells in Graves' hyperthyroidism and ophthalmopathy. MiXCR was run by TCRdb on the multiplex PCR reads, yielding one entry per CDR3 protein. The sample includes around 430,000 distinct CDR3 sequences, about 15% of them seen just once. The specimen was blood. These TCRs come from a woman in her twenties or thirties with Graves' hyperthyroidism. The CDR3 runs from the conserved cysteine through the conserved F or W. Fields, in order: D gene, J gene, clone size, V gene, CDR3 protein, CDR3 DNA. The D gene is left open where the match is weak. The size of a clone is reported for some rows only, either as once, few or many, or as a class for expanded clones.

TRBD1	TRBJ2-7	many	TRBV10-2	CASSEDRELYEQYF	TGCGCCAGCAGTGAGGACAGGGAGTTGTACGAGCAGTACTTC
.	TRBJ1-1	.	TRBV5-1	CASSFGGGIGTEAFF	TGCGCCAGCAGCTTTGGTGGGGGGATCGGCACTGAAGCTTTCTTT
TRBD2	TRBJ2-1	.	TRBV9	CASSRRLAGAYNEQFF	TGTGCCAGCAGCCGAAGACTAGCGGGAGCCTACAATGAGCAGTTCTTC
.	TRBJ1-5	many	TRBV5-6	CASSLGRTAAKPQHF	TGTGCCAGCAGCCTTGGACGGACAGCAGCTAAGCCCCAGCATTTT
.	TRBJ1-4	many	TRBV12-3/TRBV12-4	CASSPSFRGQGKLFF	TGTGCCAGCAGCCCTTCCTTCCGAGGACAAGGAAAACTGTTTTTT
.	TRBJ1-5	few	TRBV19	CASSARGSQPQHF	TGTGCCAGTAGTGCGAGAGGTAGTCAGCCCCAGCACTTT
.	TRBJ1-1	many	TRBV5-1	CASSKGREGHTEAFF	TGCGCCAGCTCGAAAGGGAGAGAGGGCCACACTGAAGCTTTCTTT
TRBD2	TRBJ2-5	few	TRBV11-2	CASSATSGRARETQYF	TGTGCCAGCAGCGCGACTAGCGGGAGGGCAAGGGAGACCCAGTACTTC
.	TRBJ1-1	many	TRBV28	CASSALGGALLAEAFF	TGTGCCAGCAGTGCCTTAGGGGGGGCGCTTCTCGCTGAAGCTTTCTTT
.	TRBJ2-5	few	TRBV7-2	CASSPGGLAGQETQYF	TGTGCCAGCAGCCCCGGGGGGCTAGCTGGCCAAGAGACCCAGTACTTC
TRBD2	TRBJ2-7	.	TRBV3-1	CASSLQAGGPYEQYF	TGTGCCAGCAGCCTACAAGCGGGAGGGCCCTACGAGCAGTACTTC
.	TRBJ1-2	many	TRBV11-1	CASSLNRDKDGYTF	TGTGCCAGCAGCCTTAACCGGGACAAGGATGGCTACACCTTC
.	TRBJ2-3	few	TRBV7-3	CASSLAGPKVGDTQYF	TGTGCCAGCAGCCTGGCGGGGCCCAAGGTGGGGGATACGCAGTATTTT
.	TRBJ1-5	.	TRBV6-1	CASSTGLGTAWNLNQPQHF	TGTGCCAGCAGTACCGGACTGGGGACGGCATGGAACTTAAATCAGCCCCAGCATTTT
TRBD2	TRBJ2-3	.	TRBV28	CASRGPGTSGSTNTQYF	TGTGCCAGCAGGGGTCCCGGGACTAGCGGGAGTACAAATACGCAGTATTTT
.	TRBJ2-1	.	TRBV13	CASSRMDGIYEQFF	TGTGCCAGCAGCCGGATGGACGGAATCTATGAGCAGTTCTTC
.	TRBJ2-7	many	TRBV28	CASSLPMDHSYEQYF	TGTGCCAGCAGTTTACCTATGGACCATTCTTACGAGCAGTACTTC
.	TRBJ2-2	.	TRBV19	CASGAGYTGGLFF	TGTGCCAGTGGGGCAGGATACACCGGGGGGCTGTTTTTT
TRBD1	TRBJ2-3	few	TRBV7-2	CVSSLGDRGSTDTQYF	TGTGTCAGCAGCTTAGGGGACAGGGGGAGCACAGATACGCAGTATTTT
.	TRBJ1-1	once	TRBV20-1	CSASGDNTEAFF	TGCAGTGCTAGTGGGGACAACACTGAAGCTTTCTTT
.	TRBJ2-1	.	TRBV29-1	CSSRAGMGVSSYNEQFF	TGCAGCTCTCGGGCAGGGATGGGAGTTAGCTCCTACAATGAGCAGTTCTTC
.	TRBJ2-7	many	TRBV5-1	CASSLGGMSYEQYF	TGCGCCAGCAGCTTGGGGGGCATGTCCTACGAGCAGTACTTC
.	TRBJ1-3	.	TRBV9	CASSAGDAGNTIYF	TGTGCCAGCAGCGCAGGGGATGCTGGAAACACCATATATTTT
.	TRBJ2-7	.	TRBV24-1	CATSEGRDYEQYF	TGTGCCACCAGTGAGGGCAGAGACTACGAGCAGTACTTC
TRBD2	TRBJ2-7	many	TRBV2	CASRATSGATYEQYF	TGTGCCAGCAGGGCCACTAGCGGGGCAACCTACGAGCAGTACTTC
TRBD1	TRBJ2-7	.	TRBV7-9	CASSTNSIQGAPTYEQYF	TGTGCCAGCAGTACTAATTCAATCCAGGGGGCGCCCACTTACGAGCAGTACTTC
.	TRBJ2-3	.	TRBV27	CASSFGLLARTDTQYF	TGTGCCAGCAGTTTTGGGCTACTAGCCCGCACAGATACGCAGTATTTT
.	TRBJ2-4	once	TRBV28	CASSSNRRDSEGYKNIQYF	TGTGCCAGCAGTTCAAATCGACGGGACTCGGAGGGATATAAAAACATTCAGTACTTC
TRBD2	TRBJ2-7	.	TRBV5-1	CASSWGTSSREQYF	TGCGCCAGCAGCTGGGGGACTAGCTCTAGGGAGCAGTACTTC
TRBD1	TRBJ1-1	many	TRBV12-3/TRBV12-4	CASRPTGGYTEAFF	TGTGCCAGCAGGCCGACAGGGGGCTACACTGAAGCTTTCTTT
.	TRBJ2-1	.	TRBV5-4	CASSLGGVGNLEQFF	TGTGCCAGCAGCTTGGGCGGGGTAGGTAATTTGGAGCAGTTCTTC
.	TRBJ1-2	few	TRBV16	CASSQAGIVGYTF	TGTGCCAGCAGCCAAGCGGGGATCGTTGGCTACACCTTC
.	TRBJ2-7	many	TRBV28	CASSSRFEQYF	TGTGCCAGCAGTTCTAGATTCGAGCAGTACTTC
.	TRBJ2-7	many	TRBV30	CAWSVQVGWYEQYF	TGTGCCTGGAGTGTACAAGTCGGGTGGTACGAGCAGTACTTC
.	TRBJ1-1	few	TRBV6-1	CASSQFPGTNTEAFF	TGTGCCAGCAGTCAATTTCCGGGGACTAACACTGAAGCTTTCTTT
TRBD2	TRBJ2-1	few	TRBV4-2	CASSPSGLANNEQFF	TGTGCCAGCAGCCCGTCGGGACTAGCAAACAATGAGCAGTTCTTC
.	TRBJ1-1	many	TRBV30	CAWSVSLLGTEAFF	TGTGCCTGGAGTGTTAGCCTTTTAGGCACTGAAGCTTTCTTT
.	TRBJ2-7	few	TRBV29-1	CSVQLPDSYEQYF	TGCAGCGTCCAGCTTCCGGATTCCTACGAGCAGTACTTC
.	TRBJ2-7	many	TRBV2	CASGGYLHLSSYEQYF	TGTGCTTCAGGCGGCTACCTACACCTTAGCTCCTACGAGCAGTACTTC
.	TRBJ2-1	many	TRBV12-3/TRBV12-4	CASSLDGLPYNEQFF	TGTGCCAGCAGTTTAGATGGGCTTCCGTACAATGAGCAGTTCTTC
TRBD2	TRBJ2-3	few	TRBV29-1	CSVGTSGATDTQYF	TGCAGCGTTGGGACTAGCGGAGCCACAGATACGCAGTATTTT